The 5 T cell receptor beta chains presented below share a single source sample, sequenced in a study of blood T cell repertoires in COVID-19. The method was immunoSEQ multiplex PCR; TCRdb's version includes in-frame clones alone and lacks a portion of them. The sample has about 240,000 clones, about 85% seen once. The sample consisted of peripheral blood. The receptors derive from a man aged 55 to 70 who had recovered from COVID-19.

This clone has more than one count but fewer than ten. The chain combines TRBV3-1 (or the pseudogene TRBV3-2) with TRBJ1-1; D is perhaps TRBD1 (5 bases). Per germline, CDR1 LGHDT and CDR2 YNNKEL (reference sequence). Trimming cost V 0 bases and J 11 bases, with 10 bases left between them. This CDR3 contains 12 residues. CDR3: CASSQDGAWAFF. In DNA form, the CDR3 reads TGTGCCAGCAGCCAAGATGGGGCTTGGGCTTTCTTT.

The chain uses TRBV7-8 and TRBJ2-3, with 7 bases fitting TRBD1. V shed 1 base, J shed 7 bases, and the junction held 17 bases outside the gene matches. The length of the CDR3 is 18 residues. Germline assignment: CDR1 SGHVS and CDR2 FQNEAQ. CDR3 region: CASSLVPANRGTQNTQYF. Written as DNA, the CDR3 is TGTGCCAGCAGCTTAGTACCTGCGAACAGGGGTACTCAAAATACGCAGTATTTT.

This chain joins TRBV7-9 and TRBJ1-2; D gene ambiguous. Germline-derived CDR1 and CDR2 are SEHNR and FQNEAQ (reference sequence). This CDR3 is built from 14 residues. V lost 1 base and J 2 bases, leaving 8 bases between the germline ends. Here the CDR3 DNA reads TGTGCCAGCAGCTTAGGTCGGCGGAACTATGGCTACACCTTC. Amino acid sequence: CASSLGRRNYGYTF. Variable domain in full (rest from reference TRBV7-9 and TRBJ1-2): DTGVSQNPRHKITKRGQNVTFRCDPISEHNRLYWYRQTLGQGPEFLTYFQNEAQLEKSRLLSDRFSAERPKGSFSTLEIQRTEQGDSAMYLCASSLGRRNYGYTFGSGTRLTVV.

The V gene is TRBV2, the J gene TRBJ1-1, with 8 nucleotides matching TRBD1. This CDR3 is 14 amino acids long. The germline gives CDR1 SNHLY, CDR2 FYNNEI. Unmatched junction bases numbered 6, after V lost 5 bases and J lost 4 bases. CDR3 sequence: CASSPIGTGTEAFF. In nucleotides, the CDR3 is TGTGCCAGCAGTCCCATCGGGACAGGCACTGAAGCTTTCTTT. The entire variable domain, with the rest obtained from reference TRBV2 and TRBJ1-1, is as follows: EPEVTQTPSHQVTQMGQEVILRCVPISNHLYFYWYRQILGQKVEFLVSFYNNEISEKSEIFDDQFSVERPDGSNFTLKIRSTKLEDSAMYFCASSPIGTGTEAFFGQGTRLTVV.

This clone was detected once. The rearrangement joins TRBV21-1 to TRBJ2-7; the D call of TRBD1 is as the table states it, not checked on the DNA. TRBV21-1 is a listed pseudogene. CDR3 length: 16 amino acids. CDR3 in DNA: TGTGCCAGCAGCAAAGAGATGGGGACAGCTATGGGTGAGCAGTACGTC. This encodes CASSKEMGTAMGEQYV.